This T cell receptor (beta chain) was identified during a study of T cell responses to AZD1222 COVID-19 vaccine. The junction had 10 bases not matched to a gene; V was cut back by 7 bases and J by 2 bases. The CDR3 totals 14 residues. Germline lookup yields CDR1 SQVTM and CDR2 ANQGSEA. Assay: immunoSEQ multiplex PCR; the TCRdb copy retains only in-frame clones and omits some. The table shows around 140,000 clones, with 75% to 90% occurring only once. Regarding the study as a whole: Only a handful of AZD1222 recipients were seropositive at baseline.

Concerning this clone itself: Antigen unknown.

This sequence was found in an adult in good health. The V gene is TRBV29-1, the J gene TRBJ1-1, with 7 bases aligning to TRBD1. The sample in question was peripheral blood, obtained on day 0 of AZD1222 vaccination. The CDR3 here is CSAREGAANTEAFF. CDR3 coding DNA: TGCAGCGCTCGAGAGGGGGCGGCAAACACTGAAGCTTTCTTT. Supplemented by reference TRBV29-1 and TRBJ1-1, the full variable domain reads SAVISQKPSRDICQRGTSLTIQCQVDSQVTMMFWYRQQPGQSLTLIATANQGSEATYESGFVIDKFPISRPNLTFSTLTVSNMSPEDSSIYLCSAREGAANTEAFFGQGTRLTVV.